The T cell receptor beta chain described here comes from a study of blood T cell repertoires in COVID-19. Study-wide context: Material from acute and convalescent COVID-19 was sourced from the United States, Italy and Spain. T cells, B-cell-depleted T cells, or PBMCs provided the cDNA or gDNA that served as material.

This clone was seen only a few times. Germline and junction disagree at one end, which may indicate a read error. In the original processing: Estimation of nucleated cell counts was performed using reference gene primer amplification. Produced via immunoSEQ multiplex PCR; TCRdb's table is partial and in-frame only. The DNA gave D and trimming, while V, J and clone size come from that table. In the table there are roughly 360,000 clones, about 80% of which are singletons. CDR1 and CDR2 (germline): GTSNPN, SVGIG (reference sequence). The CDR3 has 11 residues. The V and J genes are TRBV30 and TRBJ1-2; D ambiguous. This TCR came from a human donor with acute or convalescent COVID-19. The donor label of this sample is uncertain. Sequencing input: peripheral blood. For the CDR3, the DNA is TGTGCCTCCACGGTGAGCTATGATCGCTCCTTC. Protein sequence: CASTVSYDRSF.